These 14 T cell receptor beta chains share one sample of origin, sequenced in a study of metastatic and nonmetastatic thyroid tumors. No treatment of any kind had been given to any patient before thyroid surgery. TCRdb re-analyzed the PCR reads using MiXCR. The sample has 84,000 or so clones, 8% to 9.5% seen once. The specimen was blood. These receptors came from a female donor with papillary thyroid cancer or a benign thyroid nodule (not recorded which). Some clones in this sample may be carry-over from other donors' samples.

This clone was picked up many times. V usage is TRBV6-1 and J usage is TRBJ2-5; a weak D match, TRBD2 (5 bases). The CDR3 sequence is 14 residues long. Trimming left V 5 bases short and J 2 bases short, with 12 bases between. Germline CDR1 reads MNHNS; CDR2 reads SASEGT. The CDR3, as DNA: TGTGCCAGCAGTACTCCGGGAAAACAAGAGACCCAGTACTTC. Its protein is CASSTPGKQETQYF.

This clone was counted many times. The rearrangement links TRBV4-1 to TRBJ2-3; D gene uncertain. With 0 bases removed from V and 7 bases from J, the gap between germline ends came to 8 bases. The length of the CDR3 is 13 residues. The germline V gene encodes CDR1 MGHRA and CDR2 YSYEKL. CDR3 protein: CASSQDFRNTQYF. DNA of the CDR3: TGCGCCAGCAGCCAAGATTTCCGCAATACGCAGTATTTT.

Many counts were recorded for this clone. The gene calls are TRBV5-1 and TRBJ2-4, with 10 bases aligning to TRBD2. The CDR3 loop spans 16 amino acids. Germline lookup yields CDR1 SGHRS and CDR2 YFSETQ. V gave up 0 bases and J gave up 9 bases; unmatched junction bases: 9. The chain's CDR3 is CASSLEERGGTRIQYF. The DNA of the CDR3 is TGCGCCAGCAGCTTGGAGGAGCGGGGGGGAACGCGCATTCAGTACTTC.

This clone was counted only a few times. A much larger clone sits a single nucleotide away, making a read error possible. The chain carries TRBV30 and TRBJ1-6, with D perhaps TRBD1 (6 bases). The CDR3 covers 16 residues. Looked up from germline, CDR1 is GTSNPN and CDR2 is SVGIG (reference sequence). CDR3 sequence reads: CAWSLGGGSYNSPLRF. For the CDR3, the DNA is TGTGCCTGGAGCCTGGGGGGGGGCTCCTATAATTCACCCCTCCGCTTT. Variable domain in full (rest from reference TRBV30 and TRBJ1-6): SQTIHQWPATLVQPVGSPLSLECTVEGTSNPNLYWYRQAAGRGLQLLFYSVGIGQISSEVPQNLSASRPQDRQFILSSKKLLLSDSGFYLCAWSLGGGSYNSPLRFGNGTRLTVT.

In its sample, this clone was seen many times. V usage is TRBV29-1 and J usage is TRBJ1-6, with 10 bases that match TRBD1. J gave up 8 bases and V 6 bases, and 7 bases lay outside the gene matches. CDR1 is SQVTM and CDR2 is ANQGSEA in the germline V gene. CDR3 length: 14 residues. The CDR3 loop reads CSVGGQGVDSPLHF. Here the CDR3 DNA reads TGCAGCGTCGGTGGACAGGGGGTAGATTCACCCCTCCACTTT.

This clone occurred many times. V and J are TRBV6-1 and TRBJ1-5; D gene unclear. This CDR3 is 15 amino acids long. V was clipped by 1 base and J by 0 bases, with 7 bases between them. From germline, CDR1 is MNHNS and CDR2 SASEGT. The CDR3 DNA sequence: TGTGCCAGCAGTGAAGACATGTATAGCAATCAGCCCCAGCATTTT. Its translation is CASSEDMYSNQPQHF.

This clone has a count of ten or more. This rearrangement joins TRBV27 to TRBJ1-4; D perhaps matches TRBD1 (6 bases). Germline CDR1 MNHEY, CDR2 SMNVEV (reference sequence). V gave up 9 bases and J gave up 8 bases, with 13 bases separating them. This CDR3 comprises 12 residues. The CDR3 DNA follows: TGTGCCAGTGGACAGACCTCCGAAAAACTGTTTTTT. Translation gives CASGQTSEKLFF.

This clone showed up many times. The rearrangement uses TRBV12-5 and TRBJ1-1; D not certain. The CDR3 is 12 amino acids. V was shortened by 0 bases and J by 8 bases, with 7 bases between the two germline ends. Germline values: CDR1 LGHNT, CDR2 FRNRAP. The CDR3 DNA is TGTGCTAGTGGTTTGGTACTCCTAGAAGCTTTCTTT. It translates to CASGLVLLEAFF. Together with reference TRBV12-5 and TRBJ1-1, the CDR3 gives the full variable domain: DARVTQTPRHKVTEMGQEVTMRCQPILGHNTVFWYRQTMMQGLELLAYFRNRAPLDDSGMPKDRFSAEMPDATLATLKIQPSEPRDSAVYFCASGLVLLEAFFGQGTRLTVV.

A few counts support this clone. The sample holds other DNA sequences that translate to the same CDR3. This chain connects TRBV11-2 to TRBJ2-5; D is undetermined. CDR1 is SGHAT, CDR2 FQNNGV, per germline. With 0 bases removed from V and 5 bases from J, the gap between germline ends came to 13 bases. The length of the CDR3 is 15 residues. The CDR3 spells CASSLEGLNGETQYF. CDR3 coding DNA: TGTGCCAGCAGCTTAGAAGGGTTGAATGGGGAGACCCAGTACTTC.

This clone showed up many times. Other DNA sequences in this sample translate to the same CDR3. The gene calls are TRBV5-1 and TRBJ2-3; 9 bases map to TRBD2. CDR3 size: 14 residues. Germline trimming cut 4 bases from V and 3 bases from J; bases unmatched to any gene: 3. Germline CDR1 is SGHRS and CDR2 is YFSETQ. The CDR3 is CASSAGGPTDTQYF. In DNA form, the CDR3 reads TGCGCCAGCAGCGCGGGAGGGCCAACAGATACGCAGTATTTT.

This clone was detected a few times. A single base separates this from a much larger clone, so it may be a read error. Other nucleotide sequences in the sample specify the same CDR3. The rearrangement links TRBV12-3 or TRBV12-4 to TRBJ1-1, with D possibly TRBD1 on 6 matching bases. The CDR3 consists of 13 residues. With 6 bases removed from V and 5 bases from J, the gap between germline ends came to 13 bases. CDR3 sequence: CASSDRRVTEAFF. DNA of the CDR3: TGTGCCAGCAGCGACAGGAGGGTAACTGAAGCTTTCTTT.

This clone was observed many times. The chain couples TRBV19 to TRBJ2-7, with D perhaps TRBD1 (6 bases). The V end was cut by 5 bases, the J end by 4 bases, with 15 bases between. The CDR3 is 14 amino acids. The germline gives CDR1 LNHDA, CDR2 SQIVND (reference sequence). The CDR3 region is CASSVKVGTYEQYF. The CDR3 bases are TGTGCCAGTAGTGTCAAAGTGGGGACATACGAGCAGTACTTC.

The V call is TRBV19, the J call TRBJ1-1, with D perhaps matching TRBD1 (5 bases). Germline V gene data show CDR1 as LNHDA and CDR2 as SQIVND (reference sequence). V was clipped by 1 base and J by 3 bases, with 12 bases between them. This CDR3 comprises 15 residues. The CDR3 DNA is TGTGCCAGTAGTATAGCGGACACCCTGGACACTGAAGCTTTCTTT. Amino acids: CASSIADTLDTEAFF.

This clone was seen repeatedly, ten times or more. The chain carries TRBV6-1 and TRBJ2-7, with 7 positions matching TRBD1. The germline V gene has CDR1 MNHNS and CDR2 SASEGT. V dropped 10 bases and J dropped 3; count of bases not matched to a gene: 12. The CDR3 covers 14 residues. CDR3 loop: CATKIGQARYEQYF. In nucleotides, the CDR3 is TGTGCCACCAAGATAGGACAGGCGCGCTACGAGCAGTACTTC.